This paragraph covers one TCR beta chain sequence. This receptor's antigen is unknown. Per-base qualities were not stored, and no clone one base away is much larger. Deletion took 3 bases off V and 3 bases off J, with a span of 11 bases between the germline ends. For CDR1 and CDR2, the germline V gene lists SGHTA and FQGNSA. The CDR3 numbers 14 residues from cysteine through phenylalanine. CDR3 DNA only is kept here, 42 bases in frame from base 1. This sample was included in a study of blood T cells in healthy people across ages (dated by TCRdb to about 2015). Some background on the complete study: In model experiments, roughly one uniquely barcoded TCR beta cDNA molecule per two T cells was captured by template switching. Donors were grouped into four age groups: young (average 16 years), middle-aged (39), aged (roughly 67) and long-lived (82). Using the same blood draw, the study looked at two additional independent replicas of 1 million unique cDNA reads for two donors, one aged 18 to 30 and the other aged 80 or older. To avoid experimental bias, donors of different ages were randomly spread across the sequencing lanes. The study measured age-related changes in TCR beta repertoire diversity using deep sequencing normalized with unique cDNA molecular identifiers. Study-level results and caveats: Because profiling used bulk unsorted PBMCs, naive and antigen-experienced compartments could not be compared conclusively. The long-lived group showed more naive CD4+ T cells, fewer expanded clones and increased TCR diversity than the aged group, suggesting age selection. Observed TCR beta diversity per million T cells fell roughly linearly with age, and a significant reduction was already apparent by age approximately 40. Estimates of total diversity from one million sequenced T cells were regarded as lower bounds and underestimates. Because the CMV infection status of the donors was unknown, age-related changes in expanded clonotypes may potentially have been confounded. Observed TCR beta diversity correlated strongly with the percentage of naive T cells measured by flow cytometry.

The library relied on 5' RACE. The run used an Illumina HiSeq 2500. The second PCR ran for about 7 to 11 cycles and used a J-beta primer mix along with a sample-barcoded 5' primer. A template-switch 5' adaptor carrying 12 random nucleotides introduced a unique molecular identifier onto each TCR beta cDNA molecule. Each sample yielded at least 3 million CDR3-containing paired-end reads. All of the RNA was converted into first-strand cDNA using the Mint cDNA synthesis kit, with a TRBC-specific oligonucleotide serving as the primer. Following uracil-DNA glycosylase treatment, all cDNA underwent a first 18-cycle PCR with the universal primers M1SS and BC2_uni_R. As for the original processing: Each sample was normalized by randomly selecting 1 million high-quality reads, each carrying a distinct molecular identifier. Reads sharing molecular identifiers were discarded rather than binned into consensus sequences. MiTCR, with a Q25 quality threshold and the strictest error-elimination algorithm, was used for CDR3 identification, clonotype clustering and error correction. A nonparametric unseen species model with Euler transformation was used to estimate lower-bound total TCR beta diversity. TCRdb ran its own pipeline on the public reads, namely fastp trimming at Q25 and MiXCR clone calling, and kept in-frame beta chains. Rows merge per CDR3 protein into single entries with the most common DNA and genes. TCRdb's processing, not the authors' own work, is the source of the V and J calls. The sample table records roughly 800,000 distinct CDR3 sequences; 58% of these occur just once. The ten largest clones add up to 22% of the sample.

The approximately 39 donors, aged 6 to 90 years, were systemically healthy Caucasian individuals from Russia. Each donor gave about 9.2 milliliters of peripheral blood, drawn into EDTA-treated Vacutainer tubes. Ficoll-Paque density-gradient centrifugation was used to isolate PBMCs, with at least 7 million per sample. Total RNA, at least 6 micrograms per sample, was extracted from PBMCs with Trizol reagent. Naive CD45RAhigh/CD27high T cell percentages were measured by flow cytometry on a PBMC aliquot from every donor. The sequence joins TRBV7-2 to TRBJ2-5, with the identity of the D gene unclear. Sequencing was done on a sample of blood. The sequence was collected from a man in his thirties or forties in good health. DNA sequence: TGTGCCAGCAGCTTTCCCCCCCAGAAAGAGACCCAGTACTTC. The encoded protein is CASSFPPQKETQYF.